Reported below is one TCR beta chain. The antigen remains undetermined. The data originate from a study of tumor-infiltrating lymphocytes in localized non-small cell lung cancer. For the study at large: The cohort mixed smokers and never-smokers, several histologies, and some post-neoadjuvant-chemotherapy samples. Tumor tissue and non-adjacent uninvolved lung came from each patient. Findings and limits, study-wide: Compared with uninvolved lung, tumors showed higher T cell infiltration by TCRbeta sequencing. Technical variation could not be separated from intratumor heterogeneity here.

The germline V and J ends were trimmed by 1 base and 1 base, with 7 bases remaining between them. The CDR3 contains 14 residues. CDR1 and CDR2 from the germline V gene are SGHVS and FNYEAQ. Here immunoSEQ multiplex PCR was the method, and the copy in TCRdb shows in-frame clones only, minus some. The top ten hold around 2.6% of the sample, which has 14,000 to 15,000 clones, roughly 76% seen once. Input material: lung tumor tissue. The receptor comes from a human donor with non-small cell lung cancer. V usage is TRBV7-6 and J usage is TRBJ1-1; D is unclear. CDR3 sequence reads: CASSLGLGNTEAFF. The DNA of the CDR3 is TGTGCCAGCAGCTTAGGTCTCGGGAACACTGAAGCTTTCTTT.